This is a list of T cell receptor beta chains from one sample in a study of control samples from healthy donors and cancer patients. TCRdb keeps only in-frame clones here, not all; method: immunoSEQ multiplex PCR. Counted here are 65,000 to 100,000 clones, 80% to 90% occurring once; the ten biggest clones make up around a fifth. Sequences were obtained from blood. These receptor sequences come from a man between 50 and 59 years old in good health. The CDR3 runs from the conserved cysteine through the conserved F or W. The D gene is left open where the match is weak. Clone size is shown for a subset of rows, as once, few, many or a class of expanded clone.

clone size | D gene | J gene | CDR3 length | V gene | CDR3 protein | CDR3 DNA
. | TRBD1 | TRBJ1-2 | 15 | TRBV7-2 | CASSSRQGANDGYTF | TGTGCCAGCAGTTCCCGACAGGGGGCGAACGATGGCTACACCTTC
. | . | TRBJ1-4 | 13 | TRBV15 | CATSRGTNEKLFF | TGTGCCACCAGCAGGGGCACTAATGAAAAACTGTTTTTT
. | TRBD1 | TRBJ1-1 | 15 | TRBV19 | CASSITDRGSTEAFF | TGTGCCAGTAGTATCACGGACAGGGGGAGCACTGAAGCTTTCTTT
. | TRBD1 | TRBJ1-1 | 14 | TRBV11-3 | CASSSRTGNTEAFF | TGTGCCAGCAGCTCCCGGACAGGGAACACTGAAGCTTTCTTT
. | . | TRBJ2-3 | 15 | TRBV6-2/TRBV6-3 | CASSYPGTSTDTQYF | TGTGCCAGCAGTTACCCCGGGACAAGCACAGATACGCAGTATTTT
. | TRBD2 | TRBJ2-1 | 15 | TRBV30 | CAWSVSGGGANEQFF | TGTGCCTGGAGTGTATCCGGCGGGGGGGCGAATGAGCAGTTCTTC
. | . | TRBJ1-2 | 15 | TRBV25-1 | CASSASGTRPYGYTF | TGTGCCAGCAGTGCATCCGGGACAAGGCCCTATGGCTACACCTTC
. | . | TRBJ2-3 | 13 | TRBV7-3 | CASSLTRGDTQYF | TGTGCCAGCAGCCTAACCCGTGGGGATACGCAGTATTTT
. | TRBD2 | TRBJ2-4 | 13 | TRBV30 | CAWAGLMGNIQYF | TGTGCCTGGGCGGGACTAATGGGAAACATTCAGTACTTC
. | TRBD2 | TRBJ2-5 | 15 | TRBV6-5 | CASSYVAGGGETQYF | TGTGCCAGCAGTTACGTAGCGGGAGGGGGTGAGACCCAGTACTTC
once | TRBD1 | TRBJ1-2 | 14 | TRBV25-1 | CASSDSQGAKGYTF | TGTGCCAGCAGTGATTCACAGGGGGCGAAGGGCTACACCTTC
. | . | TRBJ1-5 | 14 | TRBV3-1/TRBV3-2 | CASSQDGALGPQHF | TGTGCCAGCAGCCAAGACGGGGCGTTAGGGCCCCAGCATTTT
. | TRBD1 | TRBJ1-1 | 16 | TRBV27 | CASSSWTGAQHTEAFF | TGTGCCAGCAGTTCCTGGACAGGGGCCCAGCACACTGAAGCTTTCTTT
. | TRBD1 | TRBJ1-2 | 16 | TRBV5-6 | CASSPGTGVRAYGYTF | TGTGCCAGCAGCCCGGGGACAGGGGTTAGGGCCTATGGCTACACCTTC
. | . | TRBJ1-1 | 15 | TRBV10-3 | CAISEGRGKGPEAFF | TGTGCCATCAGTGAGGGGAGGGGAAAGGGTCCTGAAGCTTTCTTT
. | . | TRBJ2-3 | 16 | TRBV5-6 | CASSLGGGVSTDTQYF | TGTGCCAGCAGCTTGGGCGGGGGCGTGAGCACAGATACGCAGTATTTT
. | . | TRBJ2-3 | 12 | TRBV6-1 | CASSESGDTQYF | TGTGCCAGCAGTGAATCAGGGGATACGCAGTATTTT
. | . | TRBJ2-1 | 15 | TRBV11-3 | CASSLRGVRYNEQFF | TGTGCCAGCAGCTTAAGGGGCGTGAGGTACAATGAGCAGTTCTTC
. | . | TRBJ1-5 | 14 | TRBV25-1 | CASSGAGGNQPQHF | TGTGCCAGCAGTGGGGCCGGGGGCAATCAGCCCCAGCATTTT
. | TRBD1 | TRBJ1-2 | 12 | TRBV19 | CASSRTGYGYTF | TGTGCCAGTAGTAGGACAGGCTATGGCTACACCTTC
. | . | TRBJ2-5 | 9 | TRBV20-1 | CSAGDPPYF | TGCAGTGCTGGGGACCCCCCCTACTTC
. | . | TRBJ2-3 | 16 | TRBV4-2 | CASSQDEDFSTDTQYF | TGTGCCAGCAGCCAAGATGAGGACTTTAGCACAGATACGCAGTATTTT
. | . | TRBJ1-3 | 13 | TRBV11-2 | CASSLGRGNTIYF | TGTGCCAGCAGCTTGGGCAGGGGAAACACCATATATTTT
. | TRBD1 | TRBJ1-2 | 14 | TRBV6-5 | CASSYHRGNYGYTF | TGTGCCAGCAGTTACCACAGGGGGAACTATGGCTACACCTTC
. | . | TRBJ1-2 | 16 | TRBV19 | CASRPSGAAANYGYTF | TGTGCCAGTCGTCCATCCGGTGCCGCAGCTAACTATGGCTACACCTTC
. | . | TRBJ1-1 | 11 | TRBV20-1 | CSASSALEAFF | TGCAGTGCTAGTTCGGCACTTGAAGCTTTCTTT
. | . | TRBJ2-1 | 15 | TRBV11-3 | CASSLNQGSYNEQFF | TGTGCCAGCAGCTTGAATCAGGGCTCCTACAATGAGCAGTTCTTC
once | . | TRBJ1-2 | 13 | TRBV6-5 | CASSYGRVGGYTF | TGTGCCAGCAGTTACGGCAGGGTCGGGGGCTACACCTTC
. | . | TRBJ2-7 | 14 | TRBV11-2 | CASSTFTGSYEQYF | TGTGCCAGCAGCACTTTTACAGGGTCCTACGAGCAGTACTTC
. | . | TRBJ1-2 | 14 | TRBV5-6 | CASSLEHPNYGYTF | TGTGCCAGCAGCTTAGAACACCCTAACTATGGCTACACCTTC
. | . | TRBJ1-2 | 13 | TRBV5-4 | CASSETGSDGYTF | TGCGCCAGCAGCGAAACAGGGAGCGATGGCTACACCTTC
. | . | TRBJ1-1 | 14 | TRBV7-9 | CASSLDQGNTEAFF | TGTGCCAGCAGCTTAGATCAGGGGAACACTGAAGCTTTCTTT
. | . | TRBJ1-6 | 12 | TRBV28 | CASRPPNSPLHF | TGTGCCAGCAGACCCCCCAATTCACCCCTCCACTTT
. | TRBD1 | TRBJ1-2 | 15 | TRBV27 | CASTPLRQGASGYTF | TGTGCCAGCACCCCCCTGCGGCAGGGGGCATCTGGCTACACCTTC
. | . | TRBJ2-3 | 14 | TRBV4-3 | CASSLPGGTDTQYF | TGCGCCAGCAGCCTGCCGGGGGGCACAGATACGCAGTATTTT
once | TRBD2 | TRBJ2-7 | 16 | TRBV6-6 | CASSYSVSGRAAEQYF | TGTGCCAGCAGTTACTCGGTTAGCGGGAGGGCCGCCGAGCAGTACTTC
once | TRBD1 | TRBJ2-3 | 14 | TRBV5-1 | CASSLGTGGNTQYF | TGCGCCAGCAGCCTAGGGACAGGGGGAAATACGCAGTATTTT
once | TRBD2 | TRBJ2-3 | 14 | TRBV7-2 | CASSFRRGGNTQYF | TGTGCCAGCAGCTTTCGACGGGGGGGGAATACGCAGTATTTT
once | . | TRBJ2-1 | 13 | TRBV24-1 | CATSDPEYNEQFF | TGTGCCACCAGTGACCCCGAATACAATGAGCAGTTCTTC
. | . | TRBJ1-2 | 14 | TRBV23-1 | CASSQSRDNYGYTF | TGCGCCAGCAGTCAAAGCAGGGATAACTATGGCTACACCTTC
. | TRBD1 | TRBJ2-2 | 17 | TRBV4-3 | CASSQEAPGGNTGELFF | TGCGCCAGCAGCCAAGAAGCACCAGGGGGGAACACCGGGGAGCTGTTTTTT
. | . | TRBJ1-1 | 13 | TRBV2 | CASRGDFNTEAFF | TGTGCCAGCAGGGGGGATTTTAACACTGAAGCTTTCTTT
. | TRBD1 | TRBJ1-2 | 15 | TRBV2 | CASTLLATGYSGYTF | TGTGCCAGCACCCTACTGGCGACAGGGTACAGTGGCTACACCTTC
few | . | TRBJ2-7 | 16 | TRBV4-3 | CASSQDLGKWGYEQYF | TGCGCCAGCAGCCAAGATCTTGGGAAGTGGGGCTACGAGCAGTACTTC
. | . | TRBJ2-2 | 14 | TRBV29-1 | CSVAFNRGTGELFF | TGCAGTGTCGCCTTCAACCGGGGCACCGGGGAGCTGTTTTTT
. | . | TRBJ2-1 | 11 | TRBV2 | CASGRPDLQFF | TGTGCCAGCGGGAGACCCGACCTACAGTTCTTC
. | TRBD1 | TRBJ2-1 | 16 | TRBV7-2 | CASSLGRTGARNEQFF | TGTGCCAGCAGCTTAGGACGGACAGGGGCGAGGAATGAGCAGTTCTTC
few | . | TRBJ1-3 | 14 | TRBV19 | CASSMRNSGNTIYF | TGTGCCAGTAGTATGAGAAACTCTGGAAACACCATATATTTT
few | . | TRBJ1-1 | 13 | TRBV4-2 | CASSQERSSEAFF | TGTGCCAGCAGCCAAGAACGGTCCTCTGAAGCTTTCTTT
few | . | TRBJ1-1 | 15 | TRBV6-5 | CASSPGYTANTEAFF | TGTGCCAGCAGCCCGGGATATACAGCGAACACTGAAGCTTTCTTT
. | TRBD2 | TRBJ2-1 | 16 | TRBV4-2 | CASSQDGTSGRDEQFF | TGTGCCAGCAGCCAAGACGGGACTAGCGGCAGGGATGAGCAGTTCTTC
. | . | TRBJ1-1 | 16 | TRBV4-1 | CASSPEAGARSTEAFF | TGCGCCAGCAGTCCTGAGGCGGGGGCCCGATCCACTGAAGCTTTCTTT
once | . | TRBJ2-1 | 19 | TRBV21-1 | CASSKGGDPGLADGNEQFF | TGTGCCAGCAGCAAAGGGGGTGACCCGGGACTAGCGGATGGGAATGAGCAGTTCTTC
. | TRBD1 | TRBJ2-5 | 16 | TRBV10-2 | CASSELGQGARETQYF | TGCGCCAGCAGCGAACTTGGACAGGGGGCTCGGGAGACCCAGTACTTC
. | TRBD1 | TRBJ1-5 | 17 | TRBV19 | CASSIVSARQGYQPQHF | TGTGCCAGTAGTATAGTAAGCGCGAGACAGGGTTATCAGCCCCAGCATTTT